The 3 T cell receptor beta chains below were found in one sample sequenced in a study of T cell responses to AZD1222 COVID-19 vaccine. TCRdb's copy holds only in-frame clones and misses some; the assay was immunoSEQ multiplex PCR. In the table there are approximately 60,000 clones, about 70% of which are singletons. This specimen was peripheral blood, taken on day 0 of AZD1222 vaccination. The source of these receptors is an adult in good health.

The CDR3 nucleotides are TGTGCCAGCAGTTTGGTAGTATATACTGAAGCTTTCTTT. Translating it yields CASSLVVYTEAFF. The rearrangement uses TRBV27 and TRBJ1-1; the D is unclear. CDR3 size: 13 residues. CDR1 MNHEY and CDR2 SMNVEV come from the germline V gene (reference sequence). The V gene lost 3 bases and the J gene lost 5 bases, with 10 bases spanning the gap.

The chain combines TRBV4-1 with TRBJ1-6; D unresolved. V was shortened by 2 bases and J by 8 bases, with 10 bases between the two germline ends. In germline, CDR1 is MGHRA, CDR2 YSYEKL. This CDR3 is built from 14 residues. CDR3 protein: CASSQIGGHSPLHF. The CDR3 region has the DNA TGCGCCAGCAGCCAAATAGGTGGACATTCACCCCTCCACTTT.

This sequence joins TRBV4-3 and TRBJ1-3; maybe TRBD1 (5 bases). This CDR3 has 19 residues. Germline CDR1 and CDR2: LGHNA and YSLEER. Trimming pared 0 bases from V and 0 bases from J, leaving 18 bases between. The CDR3 here is CASSQDIGRGASSGNTIYF. The CDR3 nucleotides are TGCGCCAGCAGCCAAGATATCGGGAGGGGCGCGAGCTCTGGAAACACCATATATTTT.